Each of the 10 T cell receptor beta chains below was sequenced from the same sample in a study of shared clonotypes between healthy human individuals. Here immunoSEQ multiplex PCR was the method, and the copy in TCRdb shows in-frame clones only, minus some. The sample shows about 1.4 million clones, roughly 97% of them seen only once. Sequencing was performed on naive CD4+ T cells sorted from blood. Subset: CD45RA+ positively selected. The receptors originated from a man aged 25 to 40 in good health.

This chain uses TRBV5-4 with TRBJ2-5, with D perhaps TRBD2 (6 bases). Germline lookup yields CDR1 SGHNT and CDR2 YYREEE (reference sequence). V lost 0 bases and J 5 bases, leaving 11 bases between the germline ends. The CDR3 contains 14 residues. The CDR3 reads CASSLDAGRETQYF. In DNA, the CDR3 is TGTGCCAGCAGCTTGGATGCAGGGAGGGAGACCCAGTACTTC.

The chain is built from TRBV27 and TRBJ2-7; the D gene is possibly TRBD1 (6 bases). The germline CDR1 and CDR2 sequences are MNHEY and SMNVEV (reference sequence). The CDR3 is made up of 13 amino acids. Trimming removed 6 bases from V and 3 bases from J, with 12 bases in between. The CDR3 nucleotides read TGTGCCAGCAGAAGGGGACAACGCTACGAGCAGTACTTC. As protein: CASRRGQRYEQYF.

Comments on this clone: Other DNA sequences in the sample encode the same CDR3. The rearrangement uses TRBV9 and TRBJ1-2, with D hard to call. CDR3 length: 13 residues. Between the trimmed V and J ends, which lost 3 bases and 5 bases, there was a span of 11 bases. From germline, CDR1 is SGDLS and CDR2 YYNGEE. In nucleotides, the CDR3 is TGTGCCAGCAGCGCCCCGGGTGGGTATGGCTACACCTTC. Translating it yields CASSAPGGYGYTF.

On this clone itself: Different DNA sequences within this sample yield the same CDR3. CDR3 residues: CASSSTDTQYF. CDR3 DNA: TGTGCCAGCTCCTCCACAGATACGCAGTATTTT. The gene calls are TRBV18 and TRBJ2-3; D gene uncertain. Trimming took 6 bases from V and 2 from J, leaving 3 bases between them. This CDR3 region has 11 residues. Germline loops: CDR1 KGHSH, CDR2 LQKENI.

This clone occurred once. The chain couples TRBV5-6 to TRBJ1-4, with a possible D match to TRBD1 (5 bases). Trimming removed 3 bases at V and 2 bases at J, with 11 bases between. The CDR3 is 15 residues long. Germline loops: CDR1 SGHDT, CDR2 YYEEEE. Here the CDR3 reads CASSSGLATNEKLFF. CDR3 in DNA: TGTGCCAGCAGCTCGGGACTGGCGACTAATGAAAAACTGTTTTTT. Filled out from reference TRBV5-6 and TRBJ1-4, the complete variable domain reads DAGVTQSPTHLIKTRGQQVTLRCSPKSGHDTVSWYQQALGQGPQFIFQYYEEEERQRGNFPDRFSGHQFPNYSSELNVNALLLGDSALYLCASSSGLATNEKLFFGSGTQLSVL.

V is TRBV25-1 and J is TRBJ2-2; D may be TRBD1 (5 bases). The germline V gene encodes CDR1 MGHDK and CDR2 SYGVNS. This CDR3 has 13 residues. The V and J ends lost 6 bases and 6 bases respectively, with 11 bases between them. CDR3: CASRSRVAGELFF. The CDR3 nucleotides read TGTGCCAGCAGGTCCAGGGTGGCCGGGGAGCTGTTTTTT.

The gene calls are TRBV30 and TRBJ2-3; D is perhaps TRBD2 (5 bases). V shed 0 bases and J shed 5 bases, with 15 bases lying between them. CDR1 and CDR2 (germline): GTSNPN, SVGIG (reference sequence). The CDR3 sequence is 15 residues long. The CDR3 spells CAWSVPSGLIDTQYF. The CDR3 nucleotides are TGTGCCTGGAGTGTACCCTCCGGACTCATAGATACGCAGTATTTT. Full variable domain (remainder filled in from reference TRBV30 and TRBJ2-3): SQTIHQWPATLVQPVGSPLSLECTVEGTSNPNLYWYRQAAGRGLQLLFYSVGIGQISSEVPQNLSASRPQDRQFILSSKKLLLSDSGFYLCAWSVPSGLIDTQYFGPGTRLTVL.

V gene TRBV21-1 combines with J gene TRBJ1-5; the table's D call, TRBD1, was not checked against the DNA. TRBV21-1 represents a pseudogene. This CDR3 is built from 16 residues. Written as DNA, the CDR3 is TGTGCCAGCAGGGGCAAGACAGGGGGCCGGAATCAGCCCCAGCATTTT. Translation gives CASRGKTGGRNQPQHF.

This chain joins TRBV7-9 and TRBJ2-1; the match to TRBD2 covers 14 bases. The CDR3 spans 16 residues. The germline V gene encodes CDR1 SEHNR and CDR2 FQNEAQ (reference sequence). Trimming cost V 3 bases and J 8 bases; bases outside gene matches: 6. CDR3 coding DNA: TGTGCCAGCAGCTTCCTGGGGACTAGCGGGAGACATGAGCAGTTCTTC. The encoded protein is CASSFLGTSGRHEQFF. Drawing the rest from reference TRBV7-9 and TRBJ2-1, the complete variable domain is DTGVSQNPRHKITKRGQNVTFRCDPISEHNRLYWYRQTLGQGPEFLTYFQNEAQLEKSRLLSDRFSAERPKGSFSTLEIQRTEQGDSAMYLCASSFLGTSGRHEQFFGPGTRLTVL.

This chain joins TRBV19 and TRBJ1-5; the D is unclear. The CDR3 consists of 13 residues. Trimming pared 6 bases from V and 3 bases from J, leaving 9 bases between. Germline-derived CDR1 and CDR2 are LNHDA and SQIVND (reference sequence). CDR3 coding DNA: TGTGCCAGTAGGTTCACATCCAATCAGCCCCAGCATTTT. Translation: CASRFTSNQPQHF.